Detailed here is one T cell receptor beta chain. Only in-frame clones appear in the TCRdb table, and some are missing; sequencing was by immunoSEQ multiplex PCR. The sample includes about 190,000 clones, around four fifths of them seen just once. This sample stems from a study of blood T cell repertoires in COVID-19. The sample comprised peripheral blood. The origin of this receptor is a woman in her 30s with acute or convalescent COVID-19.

In DNA, the CDR3 is TGTGCCAGTAGTATGGCCTTGAGGAACGGTGAGCAGTTCTTC. This sequence encodes CASSMALRNGEQFF. The V and J genes are TRBV19 and TRBJ2-1; D unresolved. V was pared by 3 bases and J by 9 bases, with 15 bases between. Germline V CDR1 and CDR2: LNHDA, SQIVND (reference sequence). CDR3 length: 14 amino acids.